The 3 T cell receptor beta chains below were found in one sample sequenced in a study of glioma-infiltrating T cells. Amplification of TCR alpha and beta CDR3 regions from RNA used iRepertoire nested multiplex PCR. TCRdb called the multiplex PCR reads again in MiXCR, with one record for every CDR3 protein. The table records some 85,000 distinct CDR3 sequences, about 25% of them present only once. Sequenced: glioma tissue, nonneoplastic brain tissue, or PBMCs (not recorded which). These TCRs come from a human donor with low-grade glioma or glioblastoma, undergoing nonglioma brain surgery, or in good health (not recorded which).

A note on this clonotype: Relative to the germline gene, one junction end is altered; a read error may explain this. The rearrangement links TRBV27 to TRBJ2-1; 13 bases match TRBD2. Germline lookup yields CDR1 MNHEY and CDR2 SMNVEV (reference sequence). The CDR3 is made up of 16 amino acids. The CDR3 loop reads CASSSRRLAGGNEHFF. The CDR3, as DNA: TGTGCCAGCAGCTCGAGAAGACTAGCGGGGGGCAATGAGCACTTCTTC.

This clonotype was observed a handful of times. The chain combines TRBV7-8 with TRBJ2-5; D might be TRBD2 (7 bases). Between the trimmed V and J ends, which lost 0 bases and 1 base, there was a span of 12 bases. The CDR3 has 16 amino acids. Looked up from germline, CDR1 is SGHVS and CDR2 is FQNEAQ. For the CDR3, the DNA is TGTGCCAGCAGCTTAGCGCGGGGGCACTTCCAAGAGACCCAGTACTTC. Amino acids: CASSLARGHFQETQYF.

This clonotype has just a few counts. The chain has TRBV19 and TRBJ2-2; tentative D call: TRBD2 (5 bases). The CDR3 spans 14 residues. Trimming left V 6 bases short and J 4 bases short, with 12 bases between. CDR1 and CDR2 (germline): LNHDA, SQIVND (reference sequence). DNA for the CDR3: TGTGCCAGTAGGGTGCGAGGGAGCACCGGGGAGCTGTTTTTT. Protein product: CASRVRGSTGELFF.